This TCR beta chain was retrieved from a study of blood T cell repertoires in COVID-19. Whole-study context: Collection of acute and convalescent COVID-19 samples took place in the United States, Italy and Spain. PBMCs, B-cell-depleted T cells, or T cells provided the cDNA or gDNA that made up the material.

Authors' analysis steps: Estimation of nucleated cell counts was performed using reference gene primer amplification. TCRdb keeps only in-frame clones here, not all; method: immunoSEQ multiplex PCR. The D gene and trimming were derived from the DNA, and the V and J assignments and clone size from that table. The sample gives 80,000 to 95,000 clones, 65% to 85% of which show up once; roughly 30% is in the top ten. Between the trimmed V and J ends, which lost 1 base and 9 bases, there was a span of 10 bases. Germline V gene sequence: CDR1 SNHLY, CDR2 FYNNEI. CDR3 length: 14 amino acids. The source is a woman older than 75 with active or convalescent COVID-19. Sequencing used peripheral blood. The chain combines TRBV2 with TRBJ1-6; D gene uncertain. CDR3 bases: TGTGCCAGCAGTGAAGGACTAGCGGGTTCACCCCTCCACTTT. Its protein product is CASSEGLAGSPLHF.